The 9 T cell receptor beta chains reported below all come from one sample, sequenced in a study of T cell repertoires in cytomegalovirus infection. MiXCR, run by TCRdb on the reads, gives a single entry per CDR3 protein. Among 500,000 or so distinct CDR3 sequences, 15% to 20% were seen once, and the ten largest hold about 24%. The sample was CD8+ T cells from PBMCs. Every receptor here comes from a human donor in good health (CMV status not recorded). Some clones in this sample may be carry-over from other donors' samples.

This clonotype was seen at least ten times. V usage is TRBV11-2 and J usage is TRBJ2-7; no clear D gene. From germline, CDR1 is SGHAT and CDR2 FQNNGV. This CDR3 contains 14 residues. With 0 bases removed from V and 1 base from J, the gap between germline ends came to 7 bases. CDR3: CASSLDHHSYEQYF. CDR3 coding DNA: TGTGCCAGCAGCTTAGATCACCATTCCTACGAGCAGTACTTC.

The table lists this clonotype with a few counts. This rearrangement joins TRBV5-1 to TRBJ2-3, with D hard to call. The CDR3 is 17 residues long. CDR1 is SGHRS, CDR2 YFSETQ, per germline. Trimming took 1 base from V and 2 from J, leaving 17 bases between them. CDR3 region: CASSLRASRAVTDTQYF. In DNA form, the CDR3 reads TGCGCCAGCAGCTTGCGGGCCTCCCGGGCGGTCACAGATACGCAGTATTTT.

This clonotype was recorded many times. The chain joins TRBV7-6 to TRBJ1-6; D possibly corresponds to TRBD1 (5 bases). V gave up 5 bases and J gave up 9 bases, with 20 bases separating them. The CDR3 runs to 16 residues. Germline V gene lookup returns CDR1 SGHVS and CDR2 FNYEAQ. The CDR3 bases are TGTGCCAGCAGCCTCACCGGGACCGAGGACGTTTCACCCCTCCACTTT. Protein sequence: CASSLTGTEDVSPLHF.

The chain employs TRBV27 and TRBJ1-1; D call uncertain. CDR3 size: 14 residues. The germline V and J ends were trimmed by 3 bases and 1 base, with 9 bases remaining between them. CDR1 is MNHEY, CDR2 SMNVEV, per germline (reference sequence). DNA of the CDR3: TGTGCCAGCAGTTTTCGCAGGAAGAACACTGAAGCTTTCTTT. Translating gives CASSFRRKNTEAFF.

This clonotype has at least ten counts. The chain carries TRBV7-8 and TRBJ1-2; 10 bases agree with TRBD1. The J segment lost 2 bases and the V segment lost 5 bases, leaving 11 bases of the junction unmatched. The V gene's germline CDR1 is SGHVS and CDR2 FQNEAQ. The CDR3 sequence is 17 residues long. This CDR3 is CASSGGTGEGGNYGYTF. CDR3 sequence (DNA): TGTGCCAGCAGCGGAGGGACAGGGGAAGGAGGGAACTATGGCTACACCTTC.

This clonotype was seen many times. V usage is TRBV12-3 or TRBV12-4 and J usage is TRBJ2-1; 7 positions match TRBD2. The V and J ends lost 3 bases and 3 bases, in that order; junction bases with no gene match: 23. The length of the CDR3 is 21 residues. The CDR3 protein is CASSFDYDGTTHLNGYNEQFF. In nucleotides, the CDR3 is TGTGCCAGCAGTTTTGACTACGACGGGACTACCCACCTAAACGGCTACAATGAGCAGTTCTTC.

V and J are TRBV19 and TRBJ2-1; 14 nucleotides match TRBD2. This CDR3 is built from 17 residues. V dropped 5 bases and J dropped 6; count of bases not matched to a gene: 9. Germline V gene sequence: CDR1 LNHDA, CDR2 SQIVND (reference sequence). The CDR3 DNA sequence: TGTGCCAGTAGTGGAAGACTAGCGGGGGGGCCGGGCAATGAGCAGTTCTTC. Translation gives CASSGRLAGGPGNEQFF.

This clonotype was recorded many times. The CDR3, as DNA: TGTGCCAGCAGCCCAGGGGTGGGGAAAACATCCCTCTCCTACGAGCAGTACTTC. It codes for CASSPGVGKTSLSYEQYF. The J gene is TRBJ2-7, the V gene TRBV14; tentatively, D is TRBD1 (6 bases). Germline CDR1 is SGHDN and CDR2 is FVKESK. CDR3 length: 18 residues. Between the trimmed V and J ends, which lost 4 bases and 0 bases, there was a span of 22 bases.

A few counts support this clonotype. CDR3 loop: CASSFPGAHTEAFF. CDR3 DNA sequence: TGTGCCAGCAGTTTCCCGGGAGCGCACACTGAAGCTTTCTTT. The chain has TRBV27 and TRBJ1-1; D uncertain. Germline values: CDR1 MNHEY, CDR2 SMNVEV (reference sequence). The CDR3 extends over 14 amino acids. Trimming stripped 3 bases from V and 3 bases from J, with 11 bases between.